This T cell receptor (beta chain) is from a study of blood T cell repertoires in COVID-19. Study context: Researchers got acute and convalescent COVID-19 samples from the United States, Italy and Spain. Sources were T cells, B-cell-depleted T cells, or PBMCs; the material itself was cDNA or gDNA.

As processed by the authors: The authors estimated nucleated cell counts from reference gene primer amplification. Clones were read by immunoSEQ multiplex PCR, and TCRdb kept only the in-frame ones, dropping some. That table gives V, J and clone size, and the DNA gave D and trimming. Of approximately 70,000 clones in the sample, 91% are singletons; the top ten hold roughly 13%. The CDR3 is 13 amino acids. Germline CDR1 reads LNHDA; CDR2 reads SQIVND (reference sequence). V lost 6 bases to trimming and J lost 7 bases, with 15 bases between them. V is TRBV19 and J is TRBJ1-1, with D unresolved. The source material was peripheral blood. This TCR derives from a human donor with active COVID-19. The donor label of this sample is uncertain. The chain's CDR3 is CASRRRGFDEAFF. In nucleotides, the CDR3 is TGTGCCAGTAGGCGTCGAGGGTTTGATGAAGCTTTCTTT.